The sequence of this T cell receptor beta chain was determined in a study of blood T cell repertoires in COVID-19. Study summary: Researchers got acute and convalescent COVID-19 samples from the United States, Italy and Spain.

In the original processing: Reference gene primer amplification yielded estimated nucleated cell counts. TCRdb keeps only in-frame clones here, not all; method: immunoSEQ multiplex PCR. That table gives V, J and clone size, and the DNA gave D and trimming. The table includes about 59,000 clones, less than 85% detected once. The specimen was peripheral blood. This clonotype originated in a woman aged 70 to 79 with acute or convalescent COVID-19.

The DNA of the CDR3 is TGCGCCAGCAGCCCGGGACTTAATCAGCCCCAGCATTTT. It translates to CASSPGLNQPQHF. The V gene is TRBV5-1, the J gene TRBJ1-5; tentative D call: TRBD1 (5 bases). CDR1 is SGHRS and CDR2 is YFSETQ in the germline V gene. V gave up 4 bases and J gave up 4 bases, with 9 bases separating them. CDR3 size: 13 residues.